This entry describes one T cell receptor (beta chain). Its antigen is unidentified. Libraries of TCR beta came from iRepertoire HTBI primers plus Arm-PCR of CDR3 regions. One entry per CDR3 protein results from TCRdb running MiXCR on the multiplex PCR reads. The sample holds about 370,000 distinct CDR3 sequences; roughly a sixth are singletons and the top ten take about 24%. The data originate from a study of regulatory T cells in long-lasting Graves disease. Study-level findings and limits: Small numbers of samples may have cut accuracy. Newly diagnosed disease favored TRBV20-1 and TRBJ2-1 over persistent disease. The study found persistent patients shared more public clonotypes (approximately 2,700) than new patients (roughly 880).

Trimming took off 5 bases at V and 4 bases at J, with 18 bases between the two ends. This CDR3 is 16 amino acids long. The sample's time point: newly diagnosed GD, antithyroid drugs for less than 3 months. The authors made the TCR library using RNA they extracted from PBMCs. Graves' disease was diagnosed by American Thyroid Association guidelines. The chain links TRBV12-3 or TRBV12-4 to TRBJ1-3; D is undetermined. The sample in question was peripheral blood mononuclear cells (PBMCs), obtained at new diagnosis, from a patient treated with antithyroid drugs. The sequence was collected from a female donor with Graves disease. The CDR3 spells CASSTPRGGSGNTIYF. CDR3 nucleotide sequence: TGTGCCAGCAGTACGCCTCGCGGAGGGTCCGGAAACACCATATATTTT.